This T cell receptor beta chain was found in a study of technical replicates of blood from a few donors (dated 2017 in TCRdb). The library was built by means of the immunoSEQ multiplex PCR assay. Held by TCRdb, this immuneACCESS table contains in-frame sequences only and omits some clones. Under half of the omission traces to an unresolved V gene where checked; the cause of the rest is unknown. The table for this sample lists fewer than 95,000 clones; around 94% of them were counted only once. The ten largest clones represent about 0.23% of the sample. At the junction V is shortened by 3 bases and J by 6 bases; bases outside the gene matches: 9. Reading the germline V gene gives CDR1 LGHNA and CDR2 YNFKEQ. Including cysteine and phenylalanine, the CDR3 has 15 amino acids. Kept here is only the CDR3 DNA, which spans 45 bases and is read in frame from base 1. With respect to this clone: The clone's antigen remains unknown. Base qualities are not at hand, and no much larger clone is one base apart.

The chain is made from TRBV4-2 and TRBJ1-1; 8 junctional bases match TRBD1. The sample was T cells isolated from PBMCs. The receptor was isolated from a human donor in good health. The DNA sequence is TGTGCCAGCAGCCAGTCAGGGGGCGGTGCCCCTGAAGCTTTCTTT. It is translated as CASSQSGGGAPEAFF.